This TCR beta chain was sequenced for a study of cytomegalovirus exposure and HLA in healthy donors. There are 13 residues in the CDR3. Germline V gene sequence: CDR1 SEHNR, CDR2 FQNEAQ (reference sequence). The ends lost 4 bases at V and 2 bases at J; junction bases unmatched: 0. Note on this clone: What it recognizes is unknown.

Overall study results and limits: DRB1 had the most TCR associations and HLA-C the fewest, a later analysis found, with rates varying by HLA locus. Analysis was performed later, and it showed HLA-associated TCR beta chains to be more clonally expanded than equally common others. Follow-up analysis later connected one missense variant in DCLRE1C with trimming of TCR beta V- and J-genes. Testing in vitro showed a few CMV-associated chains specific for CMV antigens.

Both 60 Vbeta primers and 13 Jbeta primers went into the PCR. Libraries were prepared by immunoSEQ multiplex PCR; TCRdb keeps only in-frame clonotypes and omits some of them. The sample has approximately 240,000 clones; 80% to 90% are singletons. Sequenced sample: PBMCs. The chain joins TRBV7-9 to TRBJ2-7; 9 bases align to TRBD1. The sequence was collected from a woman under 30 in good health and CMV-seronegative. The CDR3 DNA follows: TGTGCCAGCAGCTGGACAGGGGCCTACGAGCAGTACTTC. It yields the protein CASSWTGAYEQYF. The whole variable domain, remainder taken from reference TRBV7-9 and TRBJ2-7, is DTGVSQNPRHKITKRGQNVTFRCDPISEHNRLYWYRQTLGQGPEFLTYFQNEAQLEKSRLLSDRFSAERPKGSFSTLEIQRTEQGDSAMYLCASSWTGAYEQYFGPGTRLTVT.